The source of this T cell receptor (beta chain) is a study of T-cell reconstitution after alpha-beta-depleted transplantation in children. The CDR3 has 13 amino acids. Germline loops: CDR1 DFQATT, CDR2 SNEGSKA (reference sequence). V lost 5 bases and J lost 5; bases outside the gene matches: 6. This clonotype was seen only a few times. Unique molecular identifiers were incorporated during preparation of the TCRbeta library. Each CDR3 protein gets one entry after TCRdb re-called the PCR reads with MiXCR. In the table there are a few hundred thousand distinct CDR3 sequences, 9% to 10% of which are singletons.

This receptor was obtained from a human donor who donated a stem cell graft to a child with SCID. The sequences come from PBMCs from the stem cell graft donor, collected from the stem cell graft. This rearrangement joins TRBV20-1 to TRBJ2-3, with TRBD2 matching over 8 bases. CDR3 protein: CSARGGRVDTQYF. CDR3 DNA: TGCAGTGCTCGGGGGGGGCGCGTAGATACGCAGTATTTT.